This T cell receptor (beta chain) was identified during a study of T cell changes during pregnancy in multiple sclerosis. The table came from immunoSEQ multiplex PCR; TCRdb's copy has only in-frame clones and leaves some out. The table has 60,000 to 75,000 clones, roughly 88% seen once. The starting material was peripheral blood, obtained in the third trimester of pregnancy. This receptor was taken from a female donor with multiple sclerosis, enrolled in a pregnancy study.

The CDR3 DNA sequence: TGTGCCAGTAGTGGGGGGGTCCGAGAGACCCAGTACTTC. It codes for CASSGGVRETQYF. The V gene is TRBV19, the J gene TRBJ2-5; the match to TRBD2 covers 7 bases. Trimming cost V 5 bases and J 4 bases; bases outside gene matches: 4. The CDR3 totals 13 residues. Looked up from germline, CDR1 is LNHDA and CDR2 is SQIVND (reference sequence). Full variable domain (rest looked up from reference TRBV19 and TRBJ2-5): DGGITQSPKYLFRKEGQNVTLSCEQNLNHDAMYWYRQDPGQGLRLIYYSQIVNDFQKGDIAEGYSVSREKKESFPLTVTSAQKNPTAFYLCASSGGVRETQYFGPGTRLLVL.